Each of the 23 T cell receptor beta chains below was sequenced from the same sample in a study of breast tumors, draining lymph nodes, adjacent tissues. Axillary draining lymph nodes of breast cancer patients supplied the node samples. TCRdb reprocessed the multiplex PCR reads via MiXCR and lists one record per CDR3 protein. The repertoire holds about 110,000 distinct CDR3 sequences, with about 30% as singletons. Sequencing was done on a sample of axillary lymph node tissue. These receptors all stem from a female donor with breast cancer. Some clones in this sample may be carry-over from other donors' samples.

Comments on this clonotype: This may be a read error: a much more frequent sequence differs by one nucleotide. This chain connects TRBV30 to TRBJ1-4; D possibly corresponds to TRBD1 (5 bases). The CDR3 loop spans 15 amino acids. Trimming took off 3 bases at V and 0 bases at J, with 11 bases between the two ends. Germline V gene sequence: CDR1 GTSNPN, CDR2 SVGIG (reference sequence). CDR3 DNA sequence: TGTGCCTGGAGAGGATGGGGGGCAACTAATGAAAAACTGTTTTTT. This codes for CAWRGWGATNEKLFF.

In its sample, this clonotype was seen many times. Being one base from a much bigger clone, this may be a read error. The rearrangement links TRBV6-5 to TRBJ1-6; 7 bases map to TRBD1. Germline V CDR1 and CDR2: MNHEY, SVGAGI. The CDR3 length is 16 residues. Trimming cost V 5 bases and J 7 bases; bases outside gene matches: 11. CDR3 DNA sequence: TGTGCCAGCAGTCTCCACCCGACAGGGTGGAATTCACCCCTCCACTTT. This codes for CASSLHPTGWNSPLHF.

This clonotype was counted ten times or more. The CDR3 here is CASSFGGNQPQHF. The DNA of the CDR3 is TGTGCCAGCAGCTTCGGAGGGAATCAGCCCCAGCATTTT. The V call is TRBV7-9, the J call TRBJ1-5; D gene uncertain. V gave up 3 bases and J gave up 4 bases, with 7 bases separating them. This CDR3 contains 13 residues. Germline V CDR1 and CDR2: SEHNR, FQNEAQ (reference sequence).

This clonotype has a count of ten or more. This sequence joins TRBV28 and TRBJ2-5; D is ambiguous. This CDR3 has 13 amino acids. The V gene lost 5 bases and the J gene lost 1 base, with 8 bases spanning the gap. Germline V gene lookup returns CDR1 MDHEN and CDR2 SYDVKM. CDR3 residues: CASSPLLQETQYF. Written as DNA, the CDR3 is TGTGCCAGCAGTCCCCTCCTCCAAGAGACCCAGTACTTC.

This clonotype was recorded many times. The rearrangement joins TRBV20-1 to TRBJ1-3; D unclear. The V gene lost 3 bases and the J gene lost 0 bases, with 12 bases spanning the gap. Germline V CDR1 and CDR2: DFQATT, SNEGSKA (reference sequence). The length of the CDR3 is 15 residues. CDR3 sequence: CSARSQASSGNTIYF. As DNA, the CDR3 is TGCAGTGCTAGGTCTCAAGCGTCCTCTGGAAACACCATATATTTT.

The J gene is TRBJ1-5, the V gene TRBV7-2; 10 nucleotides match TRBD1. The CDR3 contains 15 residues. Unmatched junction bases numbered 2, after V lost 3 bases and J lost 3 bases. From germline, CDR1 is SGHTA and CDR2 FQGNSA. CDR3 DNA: TGTGCCAGCAGCTTGGGACAGGGGTCCAATCAGCCCCAGCATTTT. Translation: CASSLGQGSNQPQHF.

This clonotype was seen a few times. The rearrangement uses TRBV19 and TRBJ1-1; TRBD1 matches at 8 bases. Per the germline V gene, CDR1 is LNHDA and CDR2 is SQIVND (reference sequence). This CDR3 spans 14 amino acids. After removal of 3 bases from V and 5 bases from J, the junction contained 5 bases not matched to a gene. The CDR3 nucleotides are TGTGCCAGTAGTATGCAGGGGGCGCGTACTGAAGCTTTCTTT. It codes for CASSMQGARTEAFF. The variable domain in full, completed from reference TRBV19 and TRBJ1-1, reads DGGITQSPKYLFRKEGQNVTLSCEQNLNHDAMYWYRQDPGQGLRLIYYSQIVNDFQKGDIAEGYSVSREKKESFPLTVTSAQKNPTAFYLCASSMQGARTEAFFGQGTRLTVV.

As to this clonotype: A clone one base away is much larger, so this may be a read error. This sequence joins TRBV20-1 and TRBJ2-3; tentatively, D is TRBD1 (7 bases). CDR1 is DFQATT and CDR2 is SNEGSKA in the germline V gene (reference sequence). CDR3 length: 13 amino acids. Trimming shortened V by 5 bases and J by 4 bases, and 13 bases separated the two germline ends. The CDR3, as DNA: TGCAGTGCTCGGCAGGGGGGACCAGATACGCAGTATTTT. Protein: CSARQGGPDTQYF.

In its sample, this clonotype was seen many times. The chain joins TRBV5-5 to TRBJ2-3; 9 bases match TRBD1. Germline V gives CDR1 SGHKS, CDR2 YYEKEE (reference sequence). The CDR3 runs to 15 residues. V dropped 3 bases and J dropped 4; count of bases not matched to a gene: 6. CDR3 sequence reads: CASSSSTGGADTQYF. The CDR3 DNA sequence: TGTGCCAGCAGCTCCTCGACAGGGGGGGCAGATACGCAGTATTTT.

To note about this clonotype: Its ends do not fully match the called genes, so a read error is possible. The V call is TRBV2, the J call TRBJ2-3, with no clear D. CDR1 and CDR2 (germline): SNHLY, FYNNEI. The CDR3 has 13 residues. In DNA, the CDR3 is TGTGCCACCAGTGACCCCGGCCCGGATACGCAGTATTTT. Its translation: CATSDPGPDTQYF.

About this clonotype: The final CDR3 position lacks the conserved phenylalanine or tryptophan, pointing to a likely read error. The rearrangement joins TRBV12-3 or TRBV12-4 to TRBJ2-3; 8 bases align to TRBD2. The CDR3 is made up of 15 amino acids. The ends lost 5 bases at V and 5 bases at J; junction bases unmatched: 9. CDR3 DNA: TGTGCCAGCAGTGACTCCTCGCTAGCGGGAGATACGCAGTATCTT. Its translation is CASSDSSLAGDTQYL.

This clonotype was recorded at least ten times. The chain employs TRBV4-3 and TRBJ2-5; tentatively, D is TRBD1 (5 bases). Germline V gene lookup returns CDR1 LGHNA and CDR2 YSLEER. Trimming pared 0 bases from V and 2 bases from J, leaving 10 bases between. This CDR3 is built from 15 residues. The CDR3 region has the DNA TGCGCCAGCAGCCAAGATCAACAGGTTCAAGAGACCCAGTACTTC. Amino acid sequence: CASSQDQQVQETQYF.

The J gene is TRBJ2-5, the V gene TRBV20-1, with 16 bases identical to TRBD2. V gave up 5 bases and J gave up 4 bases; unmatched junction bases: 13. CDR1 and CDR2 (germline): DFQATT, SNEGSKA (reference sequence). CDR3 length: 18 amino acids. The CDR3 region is CSACPFGGLAGGPETQYF. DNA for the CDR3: TGCAGTGCTTGCCCCTTCGGGGGACTAGCGGGGGGGCCAGAGACCCAGTACTTC.

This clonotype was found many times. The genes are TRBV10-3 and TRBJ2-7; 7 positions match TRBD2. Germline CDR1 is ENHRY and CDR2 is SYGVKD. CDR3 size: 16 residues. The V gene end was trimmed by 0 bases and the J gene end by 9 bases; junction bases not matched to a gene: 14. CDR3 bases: TGTGCCATCAGTGAGTCGCCGGGACTACCTCCCGATGGGCAGTACTTC. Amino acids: CAISESPGLPPDGQYF.

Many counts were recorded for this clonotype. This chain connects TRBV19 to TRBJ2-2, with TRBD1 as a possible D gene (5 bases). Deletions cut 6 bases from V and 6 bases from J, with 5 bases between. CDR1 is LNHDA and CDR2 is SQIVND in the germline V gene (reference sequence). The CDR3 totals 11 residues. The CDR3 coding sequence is TGTGCCAGTAGAGGGGCCGGGGAGCTGTTTTTT. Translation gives CASRGAGELFF.

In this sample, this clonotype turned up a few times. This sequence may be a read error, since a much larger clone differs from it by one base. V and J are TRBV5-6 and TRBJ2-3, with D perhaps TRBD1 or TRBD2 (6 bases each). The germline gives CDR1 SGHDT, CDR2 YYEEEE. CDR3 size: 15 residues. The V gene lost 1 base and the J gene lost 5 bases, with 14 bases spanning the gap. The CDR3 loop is CASSLPGAPEDTQYF. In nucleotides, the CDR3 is TGTGCCAGCAGCTTGCCGGGGGCGCCGGAAGATACGCAGTATTTT.

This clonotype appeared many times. CDR3 in DNA: TGTGCCAGCAGCCCTTCCACAGGGGCGGGGGAGCAGTACTTC. This sequence encodes CASSPSTGAGEQYF. The chain joins TRBV3-1 to TRBJ2-7; weak D call: TRBD1 (7 bases). Trimming left V 4 bases short and J 7 bases short, with 17 bases between. Germline CDR1 LGHDT, CDR2 YNNKEL (reference sequence). The CDR3 is 14 amino acids.

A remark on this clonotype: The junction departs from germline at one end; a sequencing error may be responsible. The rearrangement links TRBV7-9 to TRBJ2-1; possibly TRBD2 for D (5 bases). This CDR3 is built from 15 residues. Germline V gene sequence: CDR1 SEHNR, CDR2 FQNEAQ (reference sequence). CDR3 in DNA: TGTGCCAGTAGCTTAGTTGGTCCCCAAGCGGATGAGCAGTTCTTC. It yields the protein CASSLVGPQADEQFF.

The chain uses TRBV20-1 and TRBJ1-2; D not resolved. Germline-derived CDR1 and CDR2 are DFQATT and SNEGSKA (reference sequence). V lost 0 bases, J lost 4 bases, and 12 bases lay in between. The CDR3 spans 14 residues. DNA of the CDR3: TGCAGTGCTAGAGATCGGGCAGGTAGCTATGGCTACACCTTC. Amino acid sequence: CSARDRAGSYGYTF.

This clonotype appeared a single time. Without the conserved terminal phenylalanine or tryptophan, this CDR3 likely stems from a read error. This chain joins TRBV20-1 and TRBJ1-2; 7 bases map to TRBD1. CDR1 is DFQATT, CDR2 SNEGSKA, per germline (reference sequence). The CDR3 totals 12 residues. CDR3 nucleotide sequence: TGCGGTGCGACCGGACAGGCCTATGGCTACACCCTC. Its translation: CGATGQAYGYTL.

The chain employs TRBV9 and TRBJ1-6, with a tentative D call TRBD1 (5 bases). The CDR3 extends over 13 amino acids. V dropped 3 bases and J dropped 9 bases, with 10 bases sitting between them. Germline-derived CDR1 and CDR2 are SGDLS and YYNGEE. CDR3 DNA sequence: TGTGCCAGCAGCGAATCTCAGGGTTCACCCCTCCACTTT. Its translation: CASSESQGSPLHF.

Here the CDR3 reads CASSLIGTVSYEQYF. Written as DNA, the CDR3 is TGTGCCAGCAGTCTAATCGGGACTGTCTCCTACGAGCAGTACTTC. The rearrangement joins TRBV11-2 to TRBJ2-7, with D perhaps TRBD2 (6 bases). The CDR3 consists of 15 residues. The V and J ends lost 6 bases and 0 bases respectively, with 15 bases between them. CDR1 SGHAT and CDR2 FQNNGV come from the germline V gene.

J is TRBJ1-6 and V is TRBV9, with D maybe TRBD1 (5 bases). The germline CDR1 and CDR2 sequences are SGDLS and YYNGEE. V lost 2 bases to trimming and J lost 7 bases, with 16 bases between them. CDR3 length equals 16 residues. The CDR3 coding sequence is TGTGCCAGCAGCGTGGAAATTGGGAGGGGAAATTCACCCCTCCACTTT. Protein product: CASSVEIGRGNSPLHF.